These T cell receptor beta chains were read from a single sample in a study of blood T cell repertoires in COVID-19. Profiled with immunoSEQ multiplex PCR; TCRdb holds only in-frame clones, not every one. Of about 230,000 clones listed, 70% to 90% are singletons. Sequencing used peripheral blood. The receptors were sampled from a woman in her 70s with active or convalescent COVID-19. The CDR3 runs from the conserved cysteine through the conserved F or W. The order of the fields is J gene, D gene, V gene, clone size, CDR3 protein, CDR3 DNA. A D gene is named only where the DNA matches it firmly. Clone size is stated in some rows and not others, as once, few, many or a class when expanded.

j_gene: TRBJ1-1; d_gene: TRBD1; v_gene: TRBV6-5; abundance: .; CDR3aa: CASSFDRVVEAFF; CDR3nt: TGTGCCAGCAGTTTTGACAGGGTGGTTGAAGCTTTCTTT
j_gene: TRBJ2-3; d_gene: .; v_gene: TRBV3-1/TRBV3-2; abundance: .; CDR3aa: CASSLLGTDTQYF; CDR3nt: TGTGCCAGCAGCCTCCTAGGCACAGATACGCAGTATTTT
j_gene: TRBJ2-2; d_gene: .; v_gene: TRBV11-2; abundance: few; CDR3aa: CASSLEAAGELFF; CDR3nt: TGTGCCAGCAGCTTAGAGGCAGCCGGGGAGCTGTTTTTT
j_gene: TRBJ1-1; d_gene: TRBD1; v_gene: TRBV2; abundance: .; CDR3aa: CASRGQPMNTEAFF; CDR3nt: TGTGCCAGCCGGGGACAGCCGATGAACACTGAAGCTTTCTTT
j_gene: TRBJ2-7; d_gene: .; v_gene: TRBV7-3; abundance: .; CDR3aa: CASSSGTGVREQYF; CDR3nt: TGTGCCAGCAGCTCCGGGACGGGAGTAAGGGAGCAGTACTTC
j_gene: TRBJ2-1; d_gene: .; v_gene: TRBV5-1; abundance: .; CDR3aa: CASSLVTVSYNEQFF; CDR3nt: TGCGCCAGCAGCTTGGTGACAGTCTCCTACAATGAGCAGTTCTTC
j_gene: TRBJ1-4; d_gene: .; v_gene: TRBV18; abundance: .; CDR3aa: CASSPPGQRKLFF; CDR3nt: TGTGCCAGCTCACCTCCGGGACAAAGGAAACTGTTTTTT
j_gene: TRBJ2-5; d_gene: .; v_gene: TRBV5-1; abundance: .; CDR3aa: CASSSRRGRDETQYF; CDR3nt: TGCGCCAGCAGCTCCCGTAGGGGGAGGGATGAGACCCAGTACTTC
j_gene: TRBJ1-6; d_gene: .; v_gene: TRBV3-1/TRBV3-2; abundance: .; CDR3aa: CASSQGDTDRSPLHF; CDR3nt: TGTGCCAGCAGCCAAGGGGACACCGACAGGTCACCCCTCCACTTT
j_gene: TRBJ2-1; d_gene: .; v_gene: TRBV7-9; abundance: .; CDR3aa: CASSRDNEQFF; CDR3nt: TGTGCCAGCAGCCGTGACAATGAGCAGTTCTTC
j_gene: TRBJ2-7; d_gene: .; v_gene: TRBV30; abundance: .; CDR3aa: CAWSQVGYEQYF; CDR3nt: TGTGCCTGGAGCCAGGTAGGTTACGAGCAGTACTTC
j_gene: TRBJ2-3; d_gene: TRBD2; v_gene: TRBV5-1; abundance: .; CDR3aa: CASGEREASYTQYF; CDR3nt: TGCGCCAGCGGTGAGCGGGAGGCCTCGTATACGCAGTATTTT
j_gene: TRBJ1-5; d_gene: TRBD1; v_gene: TRBV18; abundance: .; CDR3aa: CASSPMTAGTGPQPQHF; CDR3nt: TGTGCCAGCTCACCTATGACCGCTGGGACAGGGCCTCAGCCCCAGCATTTT
j_gene: TRBJ2-5; d_gene: .; v_gene: TRBV19; abundance: .; CDR3aa: CASSTRGETQYF; CDR3nt: TGTGCCAGTAGTACCCGAGGGGAGACCCAGTACTTC
j_gene: TRBJ1-1; d_gene: TRBD1; v_gene: TRBV28; abundance: .; CDR3aa: CASSSLHRGRREAFF; CDR3nt: TGTGCCAGCAGTTCACTTCACAGGGGGCGTAGAGAAGCTTTCTTT
j_gene: TRBJ2-2; d_gene: TRBD2; v_gene: TRBV11-3; abundance: .; CDR3aa: CASSYGLAVNTGELFF; CDR3nt: TGTGCCAGCAGCTACGGACTAGCGGTAAACACCGGGGAGCTGTTTTTT
j_gene: TRBJ1-1; d_gene: .; v_gene: TRBV5-1; abundance: once; CDR3aa: CASSPQDSPNTEAFF; CDR3nt: TGCGCCAGCAGCCCTCAGGACAGCCCGAACACTGAAGCTTTCTTT
j_gene: TRBJ2-3; d_gene: .; v_gene: TRBV2; abundance: .; CDR3aa: CASSEVSASDLTDTQYF; CDR3nt: TGTGCCAGCAGTGAAGTCTCAGCTAGCGATCTCACAGATACGCAGTATTTT
j_gene: TRBJ2-1; d_gene: TRBD2; v_gene: TRBV10-2; abundance: .; CDR3aa: CASSRTSGSYNEQFF; CDR3nt: TGCGCCAGCAGTCGGACTAGCGGGTCCTACAATGAGCAGTTCTTC
j_gene: TRBJ2-5; d_gene: .; v_gene: TRBV27; abundance: .; CDR3aa: CASSLIAAMGGTQYF; CDR3nt: TGTGCCAGCAGTTTGATTGCGGCCATGGGGGGGACCCAGTACTTC
j_gene: TRBJ1-3; d_gene: .; v_gene: TRBV28; abundance: once; CDR3aa: CASIEPGVPSGNTIYF; CDR3nt: TGTGCCAGCATCGAACCGGGGGTCCCCTCTGGAAACACCATATATTTT
j_gene: TRBJ2-2; d_gene: TRBD2; v_gene: TRBV4-2; abundance: .; CDR3aa: CASSQDGTSGAYTGELFF; CDR3nt: TGTGCCAGCAGCCAAGATGGTACTAGCGGGGCGTACACCGGGGAGCTGTTTTTT
j_gene: TRBJ1-5; d_gene: .; v_gene: TRBV6-1; abundance: .; CDR3aa: CASSESVGSNQPQHF; CDR3nt: TGTGCCAGCAGTGAATCGGTTGGTAGCAATCAGCCCCAGCATTTT
j_gene: TRBJ1-2; d_gene: .; v_gene: TRBV3-1/TRBV3-2; abundance: .; CDR3aa: CASSQDREGRGYTF; CDR3nt: TGTGCCAGCAGCCAAGATCGCGAGGGTAGGGGCTACACCTTC
j_gene: TRBJ2-1; d_gene: TRBD2; v_gene: TRBV2; abundance: .; CDR3aa: CASRRTSGSPDEQFF; CDR3nt: TGTGCCAGCAGACGGACTAGCGGGAGTCCCGATGAGCAGTTCTTC
j_gene: TRBJ1-2; d_gene: .; v_gene: TRBV7-8; abundance: .; CDR3aa: CASSSGGVYGYTF; CDR3nt: TGTGCCAGCAGCTCAGGCGGGGTCTATGGCTACACCTTC
j_gene: TRBJ1-2; d_gene: .; v_gene: TRBV5-4; abundance: once; CDR3aa: CASSLSVYSNYGYTF; CDR3nt: TGTGCCAGCAGCTTGTCTGTGTATTCTAACTATGGCTACACCTTC
j_gene: TRBJ1-1; d_gene: .; v_gene: TRBV25-1; abundance: once; CDR3aa: CASRKQENEAFF; CDR3nt: TGTGCCAGCAGAAAACAGGAGAATGAAGCTTTCTTT
j_gene: TRBJ1-5; d_gene: .; v_gene: TRBV6-5; abundance: .; CDR3aa: CASSFQANQPQHF; CDR3nt: TGTGCCAGCAGTTTTCAGGCTAATCAGCCCCAGCATTTT
j_gene: TRBJ2-5; d_gene: TRBD2; v_gene: TRBV28; abundance: .; CDR3aa: CASRIAGGEETQYF; CDR3nt: TGTGCCAGCAGAATAGCGGGAGGGGAAGAGACCCAGTACTTC
j_gene: TRBJ1-1; d_gene: .; v_gene: TRBV7-9; abundance: once; CDR3aa: CASSLGGGTEAFF; CDR3nt: TGTGCCAGCAGCTTAGGAGGGGGAACTGAAGCTTTCTTT
j_gene: TRBJ2-3; d_gene: .; v_gene: TRBV5-6; abundance: once; CDR3aa: CASSSFDRFTDTQYF; CDR3nt: TGTGCCAGCAGCTCCTTCGACAGGTTCACAGATACGCAGTATTTT
j_gene: TRBJ1-2; d_gene: .; v_gene: TRBV18; abundance: .; CDR3aa: CASSPSPGPTGYTF; CDR3nt: TGTGCCAGCTCACCTTCGCCAGGCCCTACGGGCTACACCTTC
j_gene: TRBJ2-5; d_gene: TRBD2; v_gene: TRBV4-2; abundance: once; CDR3aa: CASSQVQGDPRGGKETQYF; CDR3nt: TGTGCCAGCAGCCAGGTCCAAGGGGACCCGCGGGGGGGAAAAGAGACCCAGTACTTC
j_gene: TRBJ1-4; d_gene: .; v_gene: TRBV27; abundance: once; CDR3aa: CASSDNSAGAKNEKLFF; CDR3nt: TGTGCCAGCAGTGACAACTCCGCTGGGGCTAAAAATGAAAAACTGTTTTTT
j_gene: TRBJ2-1; d_gene: .; v_gene: TRBV11-2; abundance: .; CDR3aa: CASSSGQKYNEQFF; CDR3nt: TGTGCCAGCAGCTCCGGACAGAAATACAATGAGCAGTTCTTC
j_gene: TRBJ1-4; d_gene: TRBD1; v_gene: TRBV18; abundance: .; CDR3aa: CASSLGQGENEKLFF; CDR3nt: TGTGCCAGCTCACTAGGACAGGGGGAGAATGAAAAACTGTTTTTT
j_gene: TRBJ2-1; d_gene: TRBD1; v_gene: TRBV7-9; abundance: .; CDR3aa: CASTLGDRDINEQFF; CDR3nt: TGTGCCAGCACCCTCGGGGACAGGGACATCAATGAGCAGTTCTTC
j_gene: TRBJ2-1; d_gene: .; v_gene: TRBV4-2; abundance: .; CDR3aa: CASSQEGQYVYNEQFF; CDR3nt: TGTGCCAGCAGCCAAGAGGGGCAGTATGTCTACAATGAGCAGTTCTTC
j_gene: TRBJ2-3; d_gene: .; v_gene: TRBV2; abundance: .; CDR3aa: CASSPPPYGDTQYF; CDR3nt: TGTGCCAGCAGTCCCCCCCCCTACGGAGATACGCAGTATTTT
j_gene: TRBJ1-4; d_gene: TRBD1; v_gene: TRBV28; abundance: once; CDR3aa: CASTGGTNEKLFF; CDR3nt: TGTGCCAGCACAGGGGGTACTAATGAAAAACTGTTTTTT
j_gene: TRBJ2-1; d_gene: TRBD2; v_gene: TRBV6-5; abundance: .; CDR3aa: CASRAGVVNEQFF; CDR3nt: TGTGCCAGCAGAGCGGGAGTGGTTAATGAGCAGTTCTTC
j_gene: TRBJ1-4; d_gene: .; v_gene: TRBV12-5; abundance: .; CDR3aa: CASGLGIGLIGEKLFF; CDR3nt: TGTGCTAGTGGTTTGGGGATTGGACTAATAGGCGAAAAACTGTTTTTT
j_gene: TRBJ2-7; d_gene: TRBD1; v_gene: TRBV5-1; abundance: .; CDR3aa: CASSLYGAVGTGEHKQYF; CDR3nt: TGCGCCAGCAGCTTATACGGGGCCGTCGGGACAGGGGAACACAAGCAGTACTTC
j_gene: TRBJ1-1; d_gene: .; v_gene: TRBV19; abundance: .; CDR3aa: CASSPQWNTEAFF; CDR3nt: TGTGCCAGTAGTCCACAGTGGAACACTGAAGCTTTCTTT